This T cell receptor beta chain was captured in a study of T cells in Graves' hyperthyroidism and ophthalmopathy. Germline V gives CDR1 LNHDA, CDR2 SQIVND (reference sequence). The CDR3 is made up of 14 amino acids. Over 18 months, lack of ophthalmopathy progression marked Graves' hyperthyroidism as stable. Those with hyperthyroidism were 18 to 65 years old, newly diagnosed, and ill for under 2 months. As to this clonotype: Being one base from a much bigger clone, this may be a read error.

Researchers took RNA transcripts and amplified the TCR beta CDR3 regions from them. The primer set for the first-round RT-PCR of the TCR CDR3 was HTBI. TCRdb redid the calling of the multiplex PCR reads with MiXCR, one entry per CDR3 protein. The table lists 700,000 to 950,000 distinct CDR3 sequences, 35% of them singletons, with approximately 31% in the top ten. Specimen: blood. The chain carries TRBV19 and TRBJ1-2; D remains unclear. The origin of this receptor is a woman in her 40s with Graves' hyperthyroidism. The CDR3 DNA reads TGTGCCGGTAGTATTGATGTCGGGTCCTATGGCTACACCTTC. This sequence encodes CAGSIDVGSYGYTF.